The TCR beta chain described here comes from a study of early T cells in non-severe SARS-CoV-2 infection. The library protocol tagged individual cDNA molecules with unique molecular identifiers. One entry per CDR3 protein, called by TCRdb with MiXCR from the 5' RACE reads. The sample contains about 25,000 distinct CDR3 sequences, 4.8% of which appear only once. This clonotype came up a few times. Its antigen is unidentified. V lost 5 bases and J 6 bases, leaving 21 bases between the germline ends. The CDR3 is 15 amino acids. The germline CDR1 and CDR2 sequences are DFQATT and SNEGSKA (reference sequence). Points from the study as a whole: Matches to VDJdb favored anti-spike CD8 responses and missed private and CD4 specificities.

The sequence was collected from an adult who was a healthcare worker with PCR-confirmed SARS-CoV-2 infection or an uninfected control (not recorded which). Sample: whole blood. V usage is TRBV20-1 and J usage is TRBJ2-3; D perhaps matches TRBD1 (7 bases). In DNA form, the CDR3 reads TGCAGTGCTCCAAACGCCGGGACAGCGGGTGATACGCAGTATTTT. Protein sequence: CSAPNAGTAGDTQYF.